Below, 17 T cell receptor beta chains from the same sample are listed, as sequenced in a study of Tregs in tolerant kidney transplant recipients. Method: immunoSEQ multiplex PCR; TCRdb's copy keeps in-frame clones and lacks some. The table lists about 48,000 clones. Material: CD4+ T cells from blood, obtained before the transplant. These receptors all come from a human donor who received a combined kidney and bone marrow transplant.

Regarding this clone: The read falls 3 residues short of the CDR3 end, and the missing part is taken from the germline J gene. The chain carries TRBV7-3 and TRBJ2-3, with D maybe TRBD2 (6 bases). Trimming removed 2 bases from V and 1 base from J, with 10 bases in between. The CDR3 has 15 amino acids. CDR1 SGHTA and CDR2 FQGTGA come from the germline V gene. CDR3 in amino acids: CASSLVGGGTDTQYF. The DNA read from the CDR3 is TGTGCCAGCAGCTTAGTGGGCGGGGGCACAGATACG.

CDR3 bases read: TGTGCCAGCAGTGGACAGCTGAACACCGGGGAG. It is translated as CASSGQLNTGE. In full, the CDR3 is CASSGQLNTGELFF. This chain links TRBV2 with TRBJ2-2; possible D gene TRBD1, 5 bases. The CDR3 end lies 3 residues beyond the end of the read and is filled in from the germline J gene. V was trimmed by 4 bases and J by 1 base, leaving 7 bases between them. CDR1 is SNHLY, CDR2 FYNNEI, per germline. The CDR3 spans 14 residues.

Remarks on this clone: The read is 3 residues too short to cover the CDR3 end, so that end is filled in from the germline J gene. The chain recombines TRBV30 with TRBJ2-3; D unclear. This CDR3 region has 12 residues. Germline V gene lookup returns CDR1 GTSNPN and CDR2 SVGIG (reference sequence). Trimming removed 3 bases from V and 4 bases from J, with 8 bases in between. The CDR3 here is CAWSPSSDTQYF. The DNA read from the CDR3 is TGTGCCTGGAGCCCCTCTTCAGATACG.

Of note for this clone: The sequence runs out 3 residues before the end of the CDR3; the remainder is reconstructed from the germline J gene. This chain uses TRBV20-1 with TRBJ1-4; D may be TRBD1 (6 bases). V gave up 5 bases and J gave up 8 bases, with 18 bases separating them. Germline V gene lookup returns CDR1 DFQATT and CDR2 SNEGSKA (reference sequence). The CDR3 consists of 14 residues. CDR3 residues: CSARQWGGREKLFF. CDR3 bases read: TGCAGTGCTCGCCAATGGGGGGGGCGGGAAAAA.

Comments on this clone: The read ends 3 residues shy of where the CDR3 ends; the end is completed using the germline J gene. This sequence joins TRBV20-1 and TRBJ2-7; weak D call: TRBD1 (5 bases). Germline assignment: CDR1 DFQATT and CDR2 SNEGSKA (reference sequence). This CDR3 spans 11 amino acids. Trimming took off 8 bases at V and 4 bases at J, with 12 bases between the two ends. The CDR3 region is CSIQGEYEQYF. The sequenced part of the CDR3 DNA is TGCAGTATCCAGGGCGAATACGAG.

Remarks on this clone: Sequencing ends 3 residues short of the CDR3 end; the germline J gene provides the rest. The chain uses TRBV18 and TRBJ2-1, with D perhaps matching TRBD2 (6 bases). V was pared by 3 bases and J by 5 bases, with 17 bases between. In germline, CDR1 is KGHSH, CDR2 LQKENI. The CDR3 is made up of 16 amino acids. The chain's CDR3 is CASSPSRDLPHNEQFF. The part of the CDR3 DNA that was read is TGTGCCAGCTCACCTAGCCGGGACTTGCCCCACAATGAG.

With respect to this clone: The read ends 3 residues before the CDR3 terminus; that terminus is restored from the germline J gene. V is TRBV18 and J is TRBJ2-3, with TRBD1 matching over 8 bases. This CDR3 is 13 amino acids long. The germline gives CDR1 KGHSH, CDR2 LQKENI. V lost 4 bases and J lost 7; bases outside the gene matches: 4. CDR3 bases read: TGTGCCAGCTCACGTGGACAGGGCTATACG. Its translation is CASSRGQGYT. The entire CDR3 protein reads CASSRGQGYTQYF.

Comment on this clone: The read comes to an end 3 residues before the CDR3 does, leaving the germline J gene to fill in the end. J is TRBJ2-5 and V is TRBV7-9; possibly TRBD2 for D (6 bases). The CDR3 has 14 amino acids. V dropped 5 bases and J dropped 4 bases, with 14 bases sitting between them. CDR1 and CDR2 (germline): SEHNR, FQNEAQ (reference sequence). The sequenced CDR3 bases are TGTGCCAGCAGCAACCAGGGACTCTCAGAGACC. Its translation is CASSNQGLSET. The whole CDR3 sequence is CASSNQGLSETQYF.

On this clone itself: The CDR3 extends 3 residues past the end of the read, so its final part is completed from the germline J gene. This chain joins TRBV18 and TRBJ2-3; 9 bases map to TRBD2. J was trimmed by 2 bases and V by 2 bases; bases with no gene match: 5. The CDR3 runs to 16 residues. Germline CDR1 and CDR2: KGHSH and LQKENI. The CDR3 spells CASSPRLAEITDTQYF. The DNA read from the CDR3 is TGTGCCAGCTCACCAAGACTAGCGGAGATCACAGATACG.

About this clone itself: At one boundary the junction diverges from the germline segment, which might be a read error. The CDR3 is cut off 3 residues early in the read; its end comes from the germline J gene. The rearrangement links TRBV18 to TRBJ2-3; 11 bases map to TRBD2. This CDR3 contains 17 residues. Germline V gene data show CDR1 as KGHSH and CDR2 as LQKENI. The CDR3 is CASSPTSGSGGTDTQYF. CDR3 bases read: TGTGCCAGTTCACCCACTAGCGGGAGCGGAGGCACAGATACG.

Comments on this clone: The read is 3 residues too short to cover the CDR3 end, so that end is filled in from the germline J gene. The chain carries TRBV18 and TRBJ2-3, with unresolved D. Germline-derived CDR1 and CDR2 are KGHSH and LQKENI. V was clipped by 3 bases and J by 2 bases, with 3 bases between them. This CDR3 contains 12 residues. CDR3 DNA, as far as it was read: TGTGCCAGCTCACCCTACACAGATACG. Residues: CASSPYTDT. The CDR3 in its entirety is CASSPYTDTQYF.

As to this clone: The read ends 3 residues early relative to the CDR3; the germline J gene fills the gap. This chain uses TRBV20-1 with TRBJ1-5; 8 bases align to TRBD1. This CDR3 is built from 13 residues. Trimming took 2 bases from V and 8 from J; bases not matched to a gene: 5. The germline V gene encodes CDR1 DFQATT and CDR2 SNEGSKA (reference sequence). CDR3 bases read: TGCAGTGCTAGACAGGGGGCGGGTGAGCCC. Translated, it gives CSARQGAGEP. The full-length CDR3 reads as CSARQGAGEPQHF.

Comments on this clone: The read terminates 3 residues ahead of where the CDR3 ends, so the germline J gene completes it. The V gene is TRBV18, the J gene TRBJ1-4; D possibly corresponds to TRBD1 (5 bases). The CDR3 covers 15 residues. V lost 3 bases and J lost 1, with 9 bases in between. The germline V gene has CDR1 KGHSH and CDR2 LQKENI. Partial CDR3 DNA: TGTGCCAGCTCACCGATGACAGTAACTAATGAAAAA. This codes for CASSPMTVTNEK. The CDR3 in full is CASSPMTVTNEKLFF.

About this clone: The read ends 3 residues early relative to the CDR3; the germline J gene fills the gap. V gene TRBV30 combines with J gene TRBJ2-6; TRBD2 is a possible D gene (5 bases). This CDR3 is built from 17 residues. The germline gives CDR1 GTSNPN, CDR2 SVGIG (reference sequence). The V end was cut by 4 bases, the J end by 0 bases, with 16 bases between. CDR3 in amino acids: CAWTLGLTSSGANVLTF. The CDR3 bases that were read are TGTGCCTGGACCCTAGGACTTACCAGCTCTGGGGCCAACGTC.

Details on this clone: The read halts 3 residues ahead of the CDR3 end, with the missing end drawn from the germline J gene. The V gene is TRBV5-4, the J gene TRBJ2-7, with 8 bases lining up with TRBD2. The ends lost 3 bases at V and 4 bases at J; junction bases unmatched: 6. The CDR3 sequence is 14 residues long. Per the germline V gene, CDR1 is SGHNT and CDR2 is YYREEE (reference sequence). The CDR3 spells CASSSPAGAYEQYF. The sequenced CDR3 bases are TGTGCCAGCAGCTCTCCAGCGGGGGCATACGAG.

CDR3 in amino acids: CASSEQGTWSYEQYF. The part of the CDR3 DNA that was read is TGTGCCAGCAGTGAACAGGGGACATGGTCCTACGAG. This sequence joins TRBV6-1 and TRBJ2-7, with D maybe TRBD1 (6 bases). The read falls 3 residues short of the CDR3 end, and the missing part is taken from the germline J gene. The CDR3 has 15 residues. Germline assignment: CDR1 MNHNS and CDR2 SASEGT. Trimming removed 2 bases at V and 1 base at J, with 12 bases between.

The CDR3 here is CSAKGTSAYNEQFF. The DNA read from the CDR3 is TGCAGTGCTAAAGGGACTAGCGCTTACAATGAG. The chain couples TRBV20-1 to TRBJ2-1, with 10 bases aligning to TRBD2. The DNA ends 3 residues before the CDR3 does, and the rest of the CDR3 is filled in from the germline J gene. Germline V CDR1 and CDR2: DFQATT, SNEGSKA (reference sequence). V lost 4 bases to trimming and J lost 4 bases; unmatched junction nucleotides: 4. CDR3 size: 14 residues.